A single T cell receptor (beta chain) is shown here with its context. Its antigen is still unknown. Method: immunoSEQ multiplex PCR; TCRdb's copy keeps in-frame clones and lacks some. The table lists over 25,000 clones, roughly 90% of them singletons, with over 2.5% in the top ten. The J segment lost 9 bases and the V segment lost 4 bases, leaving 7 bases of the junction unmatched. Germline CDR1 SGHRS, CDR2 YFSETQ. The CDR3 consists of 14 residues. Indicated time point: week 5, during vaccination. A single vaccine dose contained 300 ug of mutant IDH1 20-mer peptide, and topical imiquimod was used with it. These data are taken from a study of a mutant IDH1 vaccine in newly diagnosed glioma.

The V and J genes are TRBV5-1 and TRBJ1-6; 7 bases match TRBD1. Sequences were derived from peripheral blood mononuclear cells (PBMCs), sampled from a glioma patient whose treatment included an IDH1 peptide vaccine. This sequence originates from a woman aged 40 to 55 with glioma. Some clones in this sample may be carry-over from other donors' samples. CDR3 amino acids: CASSARQGSSPLHF. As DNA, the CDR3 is TGCGCCAGCAGCGCCCGACAGGGATCTTCACCCCTCCACTTT.